This T cell receptor (beta chain) was documented in a study of T cell responses to AZD1222 COVID-19 vaccine. Study-level points and caveats: Seropositivity was recorded at baseline in only a handful of AZD1222 recipients. Repertoire samples came only from after the peak T cell response. Mostly white British, mostly female donors; authors suggested clonal diversity may be underestimated. Unmutated variant regions are reportedly the target of nearly half of TCRs that are spike-specific.

TCRdb's copy holds only in-frame clones and misses some; the assay was immunoSEQ multiplex PCR. In the table there are 150,000 to 200,000 clones, approximately 90% of which are singletons. As concerns this clone: Its target is unknown.

This CDR3 is 15 amino acids long. Per the germline V gene, CDR1 is LGHNA and CDR2 is YSLEER. V was pared by 1 base and J by 6 bases, with 13 bases between. The J gene is TRBJ1-5, the V gene TRBV4-3, with D possibly being TRBD1 (6 bases). The specimen comprised peripheral blood, sampled on day 0 of MenACWY control vaccination. The sequence derives from an adult in good health. The CDR3 protein is CASSQGTGLGQPQHF. In DNA, the CDR3 is TGCGCCAGCAGCCAAGGCACAGGGTTGGGTCAGCCCCAGCATTTT.